A single sample is the source of the 14 T cell receptor beta chains below, sequenced in a study of blood T cell repertoires in COVID-19. Clones were read by immunoSEQ multiplex PCR, and TCRdb kept only the in-frame ones, dropping some. The sample has around 120,000 clones; more than 75% are singletons. Sequencing was done on a sample of peripheral blood. The source of these receptors is a human donor in a cohort sampled during active COVID-19.

In the case of this clone: This same CDR3 is encoded by further DNA sequences in the sample. The rearrangement links TRBV5-1 to TRBJ2-5; 7 bases map to TRBD2. The V segment lost 1 base and the J segment 4 bases; nucleotides outside the gene matches: 1. CDR3 length equals 13 residues. Germline CDR1 SGHRS, CDR2 YFSETQ. CDR3 amino acids: CASSLSGGETQYF. The DNA of the CDR3 is TGCGCCAGCAGCTTGTCGGGGGGAGAGACCCAGTACTTC.

This chain joins TRBV6-5 and TRBJ2-3, with 7 positions matching TRBD1. The germline V gene encodes CDR1 MNHEY and CDR2 SVGAGI. This CDR3 region has 14 residues. The J segment lost 3 bases and the V segment lost 5 bases, leaving 5 bases of the junction unmatched. The CDR3 sequence: CASSNRQGTDTQYF. The CDR3 DNA reads as TGTGCCAGCAGTAATCGACAGGGAACAGATACGCAGTATTTT.

Here the CDR3 reads CASSPPGLAGPLEQYF. The DNA of the CDR3 is TGTGCCAGCAGCCCGCCAGGACTAGCGGGACCACTCGAGCAGTACTTC. V gene TRBV13 combines with J gene TRBJ2-7; 12 bases agree with TRBD2. The CDR3 consists of 16 residues. Looked up from germline, CDR1 is PRHDT and CDR2 is FYEKMQ (reference sequence). With 5 bases clipped from V and 6 bases from J, the junction kept 11 bases outside the gene matches.

The chain has TRBV5-4 and TRBJ2-3, with 12 bases matching TRBD2. The CDR3 totals 15 residues. Germline trimming cut 1 base from V and 4 bases from J; bases unmatched to any gene: 1. Germline loops: CDR1 SGHNT, CDR2 YYREEE (reference sequence). The CDR3 loop is CASSLLAGGPDTQYF. CDR3 nucleotides: TGTGCCAGCAGCTTGCTAGCGGGAGGGCCAGATACGCAGTATTTT.

Points on this clone: The sample carries other DNA sequences with the same CDR3. The chain joins TRBV7-2 to TRBJ2-1; the match to TRBD2 covers 12 bases. The CDR3 runs to 15 residues. In germline, CDR1 is SGHTA, CDR2 FQGNSA. V lost 3 bases to trimming and J lost 5 bases; unmatched junction nucleotides: 2. This CDR3 reads CASSFGLAGNNEQFF. As DNA, the CDR3 is TGTGCCAGCAGCTTTGGACTAGCGGGAAACAATGAGCAGTTCTTC.

This clone was counted between two and nine times. V usage is TRBV28 and J usage is TRBJ2-3, with TRBD2 as a possible D gene (6 bases). The V gene lost 4 bases and the J gene lost 3 bases, with 17 bases spanning the gap. The germline V gene encodes CDR1 MDHEN and CDR2 SYDVKM. The CDR3 covers 16 residues. CDR3 DNA: TGTGCCAGCAGTTCCGCTACGAGGGAGGATACAGATACGCAGTATTTT. Residues: CASSSATREDTDTQYF.

The CDR3 loop is CASSPSIAGGGEQYF. The CDR3 DNA sequence: TGTGCCAGCTCACCCTCCATTGCAGGGGGAGGCGAGCAGTACTTC. The chain recombines TRBV18 with TRBJ2-7, with a weak D call TRBD1 (7 bases). The germline V and J ends were trimmed by 3 bases and 6 bases, with 18 bases remaining between them. The CDR3 loop spans 15 amino acids. Germline CDR1 reads KGHSH; CDR2 reads LQKENI.

This chain links TRBV28 with TRBJ2-3; D gene ambiguous. This CDR3 is 12 amino acids long. In germline, CDR1 is MDHEN, CDR2 SYDVKM. Trimming shortened V by 11 bases and J by 0 bases, and 9 bases separated the two germline ends. The CDR3 loop reads CASAGSTDTQYF. The CDR3 DNA follows: TGTGCCTCGGCAGGAAGCACAGATACGCAGTATTTT.

The chain uses TRBV24-1 and TRBJ2-4; possible D gene TRBD2, 6 bases. This CDR3 has 16 residues. With 3 bases removed from V and 0 bases from J, the gap between germline ends came to 11 bases. CDR1 KGHDR and CDR2 SFDVKD come from the germline V gene. The CDR3 DNA sequence: TGTGCCACCAGTGATCCCCGGGGGACAGCCAAAAACATTCAGTACTTC. Its translation: CATSDPRGTAKNIQYF.

The gene calls are TRBV2 and TRBJ1-4; D might be TRBD1 (6 bases). V gave up 4 bases and J gave up 4 bases, with 13 bases separating them. Germline V gene data show CDR1 as SNHLY and CDR2 as FYNNEI. There are 15 residues in the CDR3. The CDR3 reads CASSGQGLNNEKLFF. DNA for the CDR3: TGTGCCAGCAGTGGGCAGGGGCTGAATAATGAAAAACTGTTTTTT.

CDR3 region: CAISESPGQGKETQYF. DNA for the CDR3: TGTGCCATCAGTGAGTCACCGGGACAGGGAAAAGAGACCCAGTACTTC. This chain joins TRBV10-3 and TRBJ2-5; 9 nucleotides line up with TRBD1. Germline values: CDR1 ENHRY, CDR2 SYGVKD. The CDR3 length is 16 residues. The trim removed 0 bases at V and 3 bases at J, leaving 5 bases unmatched.

The genes are TRBV4-1 and TRBJ2-7, with no clear D. V lost 0 bases and J lost 3, with 15 bases in between. The CDR3 extends over 16 amino acids. Per the germline V gene, CDR1 is MGHRA and CDR2 is YSYEKL. DNA for the CDR3: TGCGCCAGCAGCCAAGAGATAGGCGACTCCTACTACGAGCAGTACTTC. This encodes CASSQEIGDSYYEQYF.

The chain links TRBV3-1 (or the pseudogene TRBV3-2) to TRBJ2-7, with 10 bases identical to TRBD1. The CDR3 is 16 amino acids. V gave up 5 bases and J gave up 4 bases; unmatched junction bases: 11. Germline V gene lookup returns CDR1 LGHDT and CDR2 YNNKEL (reference sequence). CDR3 nucleotide sequence: TGTGCCAGCAGCTCGGGGAGACAGGGGGCTTTATACGAGCAGTACTTC. This gives the protein CASSSGRQGALYEQYF.

The CDR3 DNA is TGTGCCAGCAGCTCTGGACTAGCGGGAGGCCAATACAATGAGCAGTTCTTC. This encodes CASSSGLAGGQYNEQFF. The chain combines TRBV7-9 with TRBJ2-1; 14 nucleotides line up with TRBD2. V lost 4 bases and J lost 4; bases outside the gene matches: 6. CDR1 is SEHNR and CDR2 is FQNEAQ in the germline V gene (reference sequence). The CDR3 is 17 amino acids.